This T cell receptor beta chain was sequenced in a study of tumor-infiltrating lymphocytes in primary liver carcinoma. About the research overall: These patients were men and women whose ages were 30 to 69 years. The tumors, T1-T3 N0M0 lesions, were roughly 4 to 11 cm across. Study-wide results and limits: The 250 largest clones made up significantly more of tumor than blood repertoires (p = 0.039). Paired tumor-adjacent and tumor-blood samples overlapped less than tumor region pairs did.

Constant-region priming of roughly 490 ng total RNA yielded TCR beta cDNA. Libraries covering TCR beta were generated through three nested multiplex PCR rounds (using a slightly modified ARM-PCR). Forward primers for TRBV1-TRBV30 and a C-beta reverse primer served the first two PCR rounds, at about 10 cycles each. TCRdb reanalysed the multiplex PCR reads using MiXCR and keeps one entry per CDR3 protein. The sample shows around 330,000 distinct CDR3 sequences, around three fifths of them seen only once. The CDR3 sequence is 14 residues long. The germline gives CDR1 MNHNS, CDR2 SASEGT. The source of the blood RNA was unsorted whole blood, and germline DNA was extracted as well. Regarding this clonotype: Its antigen is currently unknown. A much larger clone lies one base from this, so it may be a read error.

The V call is TRBV6-1, the J call TRBJ2-3; D is possibly TRBD2 (6 bases). The origin of this receptor is a man aged 35-49 years with primary liver carcinoma and hepatitis B virus infection. Source material: peripheral blood. The CDR3 loop reads CAGSSGTLTDTQYF. Written as DNA, the CDR3 is TGTGCCGGCAGTTCCGGGACTCTCACAGATACGCAGTATTTT.